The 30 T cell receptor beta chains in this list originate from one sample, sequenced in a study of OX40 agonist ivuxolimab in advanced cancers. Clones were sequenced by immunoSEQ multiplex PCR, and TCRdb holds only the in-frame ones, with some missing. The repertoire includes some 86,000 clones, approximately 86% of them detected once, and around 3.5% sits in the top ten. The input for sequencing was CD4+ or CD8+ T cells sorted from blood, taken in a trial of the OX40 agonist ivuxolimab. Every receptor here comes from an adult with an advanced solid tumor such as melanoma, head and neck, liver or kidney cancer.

This chain's CDR3 is CASSGERELDEQYF. The CDR3 nucleotides read TGTGCCAGCAGTGGAGAGCGGGAGTTAGACGAGCAGTACTTC. V usage is TRBV6-1 and J usage is TRBJ2-7, with 8 bases that match TRBD2. This CDR3 is 14 amino acids long. V gave up 4 bases and J gave up 5 bases; unmatched junction bases: 7. Germline V gene sequence: CDR1 MNHNS, CDR2 SASEGT.

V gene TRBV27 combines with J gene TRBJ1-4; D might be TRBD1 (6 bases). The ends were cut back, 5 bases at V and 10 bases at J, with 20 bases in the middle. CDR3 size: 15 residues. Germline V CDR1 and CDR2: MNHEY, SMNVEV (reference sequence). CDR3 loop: CASSPAGVLLGKLFF. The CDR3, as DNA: TGTGCCAGCAGTCCGGCAGGGGTTCTTTTAGGAAAACTGTTTTTT.

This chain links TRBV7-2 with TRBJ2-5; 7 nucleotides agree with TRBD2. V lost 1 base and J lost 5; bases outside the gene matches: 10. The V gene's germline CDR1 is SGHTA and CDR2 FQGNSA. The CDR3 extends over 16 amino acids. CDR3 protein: CASSLERRAGRETQYF. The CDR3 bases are TGTGCCAGCAGCTTAGAACGTAGAGCGGGAAGGGAGACCCAGTACTTC.

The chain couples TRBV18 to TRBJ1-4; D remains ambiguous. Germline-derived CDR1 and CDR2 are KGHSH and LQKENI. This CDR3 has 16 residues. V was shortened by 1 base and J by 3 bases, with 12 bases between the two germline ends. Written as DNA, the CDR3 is TGTGCCAGCTCACCACGGAGGGTATTAGCTAATGAAAAACTGTTTTTT. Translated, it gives CASSPRRVLANEKLFF.

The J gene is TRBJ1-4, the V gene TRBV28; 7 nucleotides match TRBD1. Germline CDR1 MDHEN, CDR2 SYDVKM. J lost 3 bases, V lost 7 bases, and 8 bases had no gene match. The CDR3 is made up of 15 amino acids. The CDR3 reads CASTPTGRSNEKLFF. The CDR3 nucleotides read TGTGCCAGCACCCCGACAGGGCGCTCTAATGAAAAACTGTTTTTT.

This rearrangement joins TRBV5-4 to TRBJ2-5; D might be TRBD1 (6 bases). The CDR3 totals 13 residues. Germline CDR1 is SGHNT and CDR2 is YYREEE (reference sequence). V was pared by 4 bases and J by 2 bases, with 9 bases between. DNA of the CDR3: TGTGCCAGCAGCAGGACAGAGCAAGAGACCCAGTACTTC. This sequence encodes CASSRTEQETQYF.

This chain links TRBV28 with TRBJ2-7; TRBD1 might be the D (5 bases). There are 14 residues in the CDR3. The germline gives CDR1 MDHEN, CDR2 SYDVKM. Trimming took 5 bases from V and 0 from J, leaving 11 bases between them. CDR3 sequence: CASSVSGNSYEQYF. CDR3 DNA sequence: TGTGCCAGCAGTGTTTCAGGGAACTCCTACGAGCAGTACTTC. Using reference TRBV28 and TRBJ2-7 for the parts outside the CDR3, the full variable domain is DVKVTQSSRYLVKRTGEKVFLECVQDMDHENMFWYRQDPGLGLRLIYFSYDVKMKEKGDIPEGYSVSREKKERFSLILESASTNQTSMYLCASSVSGNSYEQYFGPGTRLTVT.

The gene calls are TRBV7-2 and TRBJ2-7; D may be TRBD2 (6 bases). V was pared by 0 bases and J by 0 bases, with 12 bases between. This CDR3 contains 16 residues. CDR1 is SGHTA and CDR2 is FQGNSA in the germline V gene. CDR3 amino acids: CASSLAGRTSSYEQYF. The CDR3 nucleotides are TGTGCCAGCAGCTTAGCTGGGAGGACGAGCTCCTACGAGCAGTACTTC.

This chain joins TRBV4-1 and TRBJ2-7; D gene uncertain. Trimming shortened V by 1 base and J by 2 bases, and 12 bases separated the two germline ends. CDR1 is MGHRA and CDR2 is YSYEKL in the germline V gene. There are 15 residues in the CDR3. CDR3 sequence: CASSQAVSQTYEQYF. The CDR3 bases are TGCGCCAGCAGCCAAGCCGTTTCTCAAACCTACGAGCAGTACTTC.

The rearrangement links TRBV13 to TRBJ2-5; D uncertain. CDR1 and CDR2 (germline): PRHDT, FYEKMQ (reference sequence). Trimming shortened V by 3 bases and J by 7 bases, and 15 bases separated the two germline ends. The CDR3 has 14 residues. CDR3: CASSLSGPGRTQYF. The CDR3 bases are TGTGCCAGCAGCTTGTCCGGCCCCGGGCGGACCCAGTACTTC.

CDR3 protein: CASSSQGLAGVEQYF. Written as DNA, the CDR3 is TGTGCCAGCAGTTCACAGGGACTAGCGGGAGTAGAGCAGTACTTC. The V call is TRBV28, the J call TRBJ2-7; 14 nucleotides agree with TRBD2. Germline CDR1 is MDHEN and CDR2 is SYDVKM. The CDR3 totals 15 residues. V gave up 4 bases and J gave up 7 bases; unmatched junction bases: 6.

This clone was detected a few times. CDR3 DNA: TGTGCCAGCAGCTTAGACAGGGGGAGTATGACCGGGGAGCTGTTTTTT. This encodes CASSLDRGSMTGELFF. The chain is built from TRBV5-4 and TRBJ2-2, with 9 bases identical to TRBD1. V trimming: 2 bases; J trimming: 5 bases; junction bases outside the gene matches: 7. The CDR3 covers 16 residues. The germline V gene has CDR1 SGHNT and CDR2 YYREEE (reference sequence).

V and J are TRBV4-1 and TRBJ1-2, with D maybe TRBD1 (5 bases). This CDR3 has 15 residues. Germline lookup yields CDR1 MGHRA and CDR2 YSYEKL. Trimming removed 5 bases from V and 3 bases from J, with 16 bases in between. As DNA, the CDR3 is TGCGCCAGCAGCAACCCCGGGACGAAGGACTATGGCTACACCTTC. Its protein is CASSNPGTKDYGYTF.

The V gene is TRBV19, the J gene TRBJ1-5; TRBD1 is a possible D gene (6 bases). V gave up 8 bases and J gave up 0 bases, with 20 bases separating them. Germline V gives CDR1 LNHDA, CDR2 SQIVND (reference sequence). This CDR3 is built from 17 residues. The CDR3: CASGGGHEGSSNQPQHF. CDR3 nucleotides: TGTGCCAGTGGGGGGGGGCACGAGGGTAGTAGCAATCAGCCCCAGCATTTT.

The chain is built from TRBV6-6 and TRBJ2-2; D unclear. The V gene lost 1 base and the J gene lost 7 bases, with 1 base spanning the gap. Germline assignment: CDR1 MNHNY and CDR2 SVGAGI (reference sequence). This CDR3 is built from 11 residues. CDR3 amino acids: CASSYYGELFF. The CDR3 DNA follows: TGTGCCAGCAGTTACTACGGGGAGCTGTTTTTT.

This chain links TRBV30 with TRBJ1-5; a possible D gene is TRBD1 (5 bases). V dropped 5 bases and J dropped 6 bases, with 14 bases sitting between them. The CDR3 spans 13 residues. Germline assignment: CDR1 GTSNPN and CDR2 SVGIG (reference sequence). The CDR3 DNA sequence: TGTGCCTGGTCCCCAGGGTACGGTCAGCCCCAGCATTTT. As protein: CAWSPGYGQPQHF.

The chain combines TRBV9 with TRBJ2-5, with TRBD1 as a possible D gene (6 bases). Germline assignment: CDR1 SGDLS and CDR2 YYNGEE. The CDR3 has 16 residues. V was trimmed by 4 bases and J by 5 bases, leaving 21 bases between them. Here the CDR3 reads CASSTRQASISETQYF. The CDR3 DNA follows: TGTGCCAGCAGCACCCGACAGGCCTCGATTTCCGAGACCCAGTACTTC.

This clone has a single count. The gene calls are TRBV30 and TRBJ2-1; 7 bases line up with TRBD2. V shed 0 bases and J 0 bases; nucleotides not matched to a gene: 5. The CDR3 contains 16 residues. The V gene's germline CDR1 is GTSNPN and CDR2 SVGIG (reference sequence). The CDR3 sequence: CAWSVPSGVSYNEQFF. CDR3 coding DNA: TGTGCCTGGAGTGTACCTAGCGGAGTCTCCTACAATGAGCAGTTCTTC. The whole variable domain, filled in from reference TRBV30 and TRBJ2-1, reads SQTIHQWPATLVQPVGSPLSLECTVEGTSNPNLYWYRQAAGRGLQLLFYSVGIGQISSEVPQNLSASRPQDRQFILSSKKLLLSDSGFYLCAWSVPSGVSYNEQFFGPGTRLTVL.

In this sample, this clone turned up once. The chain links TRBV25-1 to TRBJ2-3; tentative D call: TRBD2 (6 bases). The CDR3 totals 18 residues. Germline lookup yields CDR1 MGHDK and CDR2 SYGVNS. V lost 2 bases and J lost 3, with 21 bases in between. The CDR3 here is CASSEPLMAGPATDTQYF. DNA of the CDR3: TGTGCCAGCAGTGAACCCCTCATGGCGGGACCAGCAACAGATACGCAGTATTTT.

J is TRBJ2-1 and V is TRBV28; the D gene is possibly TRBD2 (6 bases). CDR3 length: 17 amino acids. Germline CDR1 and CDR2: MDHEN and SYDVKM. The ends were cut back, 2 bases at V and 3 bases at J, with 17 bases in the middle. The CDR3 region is CASSLLARPLLYNEQFF. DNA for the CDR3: TGTGCCAGCAGTTTACTAGCGAGGCCCCTACTCTACAATGAGCAGTTCTTC.

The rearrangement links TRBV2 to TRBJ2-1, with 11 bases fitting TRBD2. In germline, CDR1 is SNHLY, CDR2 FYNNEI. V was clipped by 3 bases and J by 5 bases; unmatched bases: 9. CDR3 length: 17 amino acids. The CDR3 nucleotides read TGTGCCAGCAGTGATAAGTTAGCGGGAGGGCCGAACAATGAGCAGTTCTTC. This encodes CASSDKLAGGPNNEQFF.

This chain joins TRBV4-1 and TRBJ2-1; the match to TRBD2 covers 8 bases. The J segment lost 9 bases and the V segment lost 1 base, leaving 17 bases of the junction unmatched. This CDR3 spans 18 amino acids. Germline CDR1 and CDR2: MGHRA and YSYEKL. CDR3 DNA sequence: TGCGCCAGCAGCCAAGCTGCCGGGAGGGGGATGTCAAGGAGTGAGCAGTTCTTC. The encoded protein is CASSQAAGRGMSRSEQFF.

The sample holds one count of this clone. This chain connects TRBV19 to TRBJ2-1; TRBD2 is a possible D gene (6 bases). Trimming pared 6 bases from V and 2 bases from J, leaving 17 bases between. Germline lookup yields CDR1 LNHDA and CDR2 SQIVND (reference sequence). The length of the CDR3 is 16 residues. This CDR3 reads CASRMEGLGAYNEQFF. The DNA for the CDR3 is TGTGCCAGTAGAATGGAGGGGCTCGGCGCCTACAATGAGCAGTTCTTC.

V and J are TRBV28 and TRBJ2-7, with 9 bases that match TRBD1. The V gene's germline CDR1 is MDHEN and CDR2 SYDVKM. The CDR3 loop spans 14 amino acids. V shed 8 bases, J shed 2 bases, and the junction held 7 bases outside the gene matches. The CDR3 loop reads CASAGQGQTYEQYF. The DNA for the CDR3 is TGTGCCAGCGCCGGACAGGGGCAGACCTACGAGCAGTACTTC.

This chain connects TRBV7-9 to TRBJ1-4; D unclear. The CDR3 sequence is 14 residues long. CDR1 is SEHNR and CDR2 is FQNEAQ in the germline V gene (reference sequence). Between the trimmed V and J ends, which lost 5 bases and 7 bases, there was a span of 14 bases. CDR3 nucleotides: TGTGCCAGCAGCAACCCTCCGGCAGGTGAAAAACTGTTTTTT. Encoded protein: CASSNPPAGEKLFF.

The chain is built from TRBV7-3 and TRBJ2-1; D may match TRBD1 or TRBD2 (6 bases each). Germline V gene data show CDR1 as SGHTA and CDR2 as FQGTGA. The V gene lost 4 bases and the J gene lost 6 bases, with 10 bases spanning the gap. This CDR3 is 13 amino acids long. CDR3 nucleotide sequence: TGTGCCAGCAGCTCCTCGGGGGCCAATGAGCAGTTCTTC. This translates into CASSSSGANEQFF.

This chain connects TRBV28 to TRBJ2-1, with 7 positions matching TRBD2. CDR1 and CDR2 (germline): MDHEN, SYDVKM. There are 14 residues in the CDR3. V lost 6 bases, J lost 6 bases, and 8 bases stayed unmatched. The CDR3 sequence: CASRTTSLSNEQFF. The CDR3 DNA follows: TGTGCCAGCAGGACGACTAGCTTGTCCAATGAGCAGTTCTTC.

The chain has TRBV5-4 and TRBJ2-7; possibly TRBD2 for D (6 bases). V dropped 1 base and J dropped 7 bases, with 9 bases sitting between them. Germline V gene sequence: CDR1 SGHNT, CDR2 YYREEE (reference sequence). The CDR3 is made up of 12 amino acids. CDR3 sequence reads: CASSLYGGEQYF. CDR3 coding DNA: TGTGCCAGCAGCTTGTATGGGGGGGAGCAGTACTTC.

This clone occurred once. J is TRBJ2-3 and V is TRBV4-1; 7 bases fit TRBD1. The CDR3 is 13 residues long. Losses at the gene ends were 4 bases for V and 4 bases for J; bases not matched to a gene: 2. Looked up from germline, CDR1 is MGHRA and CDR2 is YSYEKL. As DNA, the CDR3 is TGCGCCAGCAGCCCCGGGACAGCAGATACGCAGTATTTT. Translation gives CASSPGTADTQYF.

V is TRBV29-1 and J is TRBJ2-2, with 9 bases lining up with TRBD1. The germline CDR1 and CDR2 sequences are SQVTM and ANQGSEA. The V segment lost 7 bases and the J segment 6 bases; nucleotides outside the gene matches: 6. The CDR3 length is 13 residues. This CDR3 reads CSGGQGFPGELFF. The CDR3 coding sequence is TGCAGCGGCGGACAGGGGTTTCCCGGGGAGCTGTTTTTT.